What follows describes a single T cell receptor beta chain. The V gene's germline CDR1 is SNHLY and CDR2 FYNNEI. This CDR3 is 13 amino acids long. V lost 10 bases and J lost 0, with 10 bases in between. This sample is drawn from a study of shared T cell receptors in the human thymus. Some clones are missing from TCRdb's copy, which holds only in-frame ones; the method was immunoSEQ multiplex PCR. The sample shows over 350,000 clones, around 95% of them seen only once. The specimen sequenced was thymocytes. The source of this sequence is a human donor. J is TRBJ1-5 and V is TRBV2, with a tentative D call TRBD1 (5 bases). The CDR3 nucleotides are TGTGCCAAGGGACCGAATAGCAATCAGCCCCAGCATTTT. Its translation is CAKGPNSNQPQHF.